This entry lists 14 T cell receptor beta chains sequenced from one sample in a study of shared clonotypes between healthy human individuals. Only in-frame clones appear in the TCRdb table, and some are missing; sequencing was by immunoSEQ multiplex PCR. The data contain roughly 500,000 clones, 90% to 97% of them singletons. Sequences were obtained from naive CD4+ T cells sorted from blood. As for subset: CD45RA+ positively selected. Receptors were obtained from a woman aged 25 to 39 in good health.

The chain has TRBV18 and TRBJ2-7; 9 bases align to TRBD2. This CDR3 region has 16 residues. The germline V gene encodes CDR1 KGHSH and CDR2 LQKENI. V lost 2 bases, J lost 2 bases, and 7 bases stayed unmatched. The chain's CDR3 is CASSPVAGVPPYEQYF. DNA for the CDR3: TGTGCCAGCTCACCAGTAGCGGGAGTCCCCCCCTACGAGCAGTACTTC.

The chain employs TRBV19 and TRBJ1-4; a weak D match, TRBD1 (5 bases). Trimming shortened V by 7 bases and J by 0 bases, and 21 bases separated the two germline ends. Looked up from germline, CDR1 is LNHDA and CDR2 is SQIVND (reference sequence). This CDR3 contains 18 residues. The CDR3 nucleotides are TGTGCCAGTACCAAGTCCCCGGGGGTGAGGCCAACTAATGAAAAACTGTTTTTT. This codes for CASTKSPGVRPTNEKLFF.

Points on this clone: The sample contains more than one DNA sequence encoding this CDR3. The V call is TRBV28, the J call TRBJ1-2; 10 bases fit TRBD1. Germline-derived CDR1 and CDR2 are MDHEN and SYDVKM. The CDR3 sequence is 14 residues long. Trimming took 5 bases from V and 2 from J; bases not matched to a gene: 2. CDR3 DNA: TGTGCCAGCAGTACGGGACAGGGGAACTATGGCTACACCTTC. It encodes CASSTGQGNYGYTF.

The chain uses TRBV28 and TRBJ1-2, with D possibly TRBD1 on 5 matching bases. CDR1 is MDHEN, CDR2 SYDVKM, per germline. The CDR3 is 15 amino acids. The V end lost 4 bases, the J end lost 2 bases, and 14 bases lay between the germline ends. The CDR3 coding sequence is TGTGCCAGCAGTTCATTTGTTAGGGGAAACTATGGCTACACCTTC. It specifies CASSSFVRGNYGYTF.

V usage is TRBV7-9 and J usage is TRBJ2-3; D ambiguous. The CDR3 contains 13 residues. The germline CDR1 and CDR2 sequences are SEHNR and FQNEAQ (reference sequence). Trimming removed 5 bases at V and 8 bases at J, with 14 bases between. CDR3 in amino acids: CASSPGLWATQYF. Written as DNA, the CDR3 is TGTGCCAGCAGCCCCGGTCTTTGGGCTACGCAGTATTTT.

The chain joins TRBV5-4 to TRBJ1-1; 7 bases align to TRBD1. This CDR3 has 13 amino acids. The germline CDR1 and CDR2 sequences are SGHNT and YYREEE (reference sequence). V trimming: 4 bases; J trimming: 1 base; junction bases outside the gene matches: 1. CDR3 loop: CASSRQGNTEAFF. CDR3 DNA: TGTGCCAGCAGCAGACAGGGGAACACTGAAGCTTTCTTT.

V is TRBV27 and J is TRBJ1-1; no firm D call. V was cut by 2 bases and J by 1 base, with 11 bases left in between. The CDR3 loop spans 15 amino acids. Germline assignment: CDR1 MNHEY and CDR2 SMNVEV (reference sequence). The CDR3 loop reads CASSLTWETNTEAFF. DNA for the CDR3: TGTGCCAGCAGTTTAACATGGGAGACGAACACTGAAGCTTTCTTT.

The chain recombines TRBV28 with TRBJ2-7; 7 nucleotides align to TRBD1. Per the germline V gene, CDR1 is MDHEN and CDR2 is SYDVKM. CDR3 length: 16 residues. V trimming: 5 bases; J trimming: 2 bases; junction bases outside the gene matches: 12. The CDR3 reads CASSPNRDRGTYEQYF. The CDR3 nucleotides read TGTGCCAGCAGTCCGAACCGGGACAGAGGAACCTACGAGCAGTACTTC.

CDR3 amino acids: CASSRGRGPFGVSNQPQHF. The CDR3 DNA reads as TGTGCCAGTAGTCGTGGCAGGGGACCGTTCGGGGTTAGCAATCAGCCCCAGCATTTT. This sequence joins TRBV19 and TRBJ1-5; weak D call: TRBD1 (6 bases). This CDR3 has 19 amino acids. The V end was cut by 5 bases, the J end by 0 bases, with 23 bases between. Germline CDR1 is LNHDA and CDR2 is SQIVND (reference sequence).

The chain joins TRBV28 to TRBJ2-2; D possibly matches TRBD1 or TRBD2 (5 bases each). Deletions cut 5 bases from V and 1 base from J, with 17 bases between. Germline V gene data show CDR1 as MDHEN and CDR2 as SYDVKM. The CDR3 extends over 17 amino acids. CDR3 DNA: TGTGCCAGCAGTGTCCCCGGGACCGGTGGGAACACCGGGGAGCTGTTTTTT. Translated: CASSVPGTGGNTGELFF.

V usage is TRBV15 and J usage is TRBJ2-1; 7 bases are shared with TRBD2. The V gene's germline CDR1 is LNHNV and CDR2 YYDKDF (reference sequence). The CDR3 runs 16 residues. Germline trimming cut 0 bases from V and 0 bases from J; bases unmatched to any gene: 2. In nucleotides, the CDR3 is TGTGCCACCAGCAGAGATTGGGACTACTCCTACAATGAGCAGTTCTTC. This codes for CATSRDWDYSYNEQFF.

The genes are TRBV27 and TRBJ1-1; D gene uncertain. Germline assignment: CDR1 MNHEY and CDR2 SMNVEV (reference sequence). Trimming shortened V by 2 bases and J by 1 base, and 8 bases separated the two germline ends. The CDR3 runs to 14 residues. CDR3 in DNA: TGTGCCAGCAGTTTAGGGCAGAGGAACACTGAAGCTTTCTTT. Translation gives CASSLGQRNTEAFF.

The chain carries TRBV28 and TRBJ2-5, with a possible D match to TRBD1 (5 bases). Germline V gene sequence: CDR1 MDHEN, CDR2 SYDVKM. The CDR3 contains 13 residues. V dropped 10 bases and J dropped 4 bases, with 16 bases sitting between them. The chain's CDR3 is CATHDSVGETQYF. CDR3 sequence (DNA): TGTGCCACCCATGACAGTGTGGGAGAGACCCAGTACTTC.

This chain links TRBV6-6 with TRBJ2-5; TRBD2 matches at 8 bases. V dropped 6 bases and J dropped 1; count of bases not matched to a gene: 4. This CDR3 contains 14 residues. CDR1 and CDR2 from the germline V gene are MNHNY and SVGAGI (reference sequence). CDR3 sequence: CASSVSGAQETQYF. CDR3 in DNA: TGTGCCAGCAGCGTTAGCGGGGCCCAAGAGACCCAGTACTTC.